The TCR beta chain under discussion was sequenced for a study of early T cells in non-severe SARS-CoV-2 infection. Study information: Chains stayed unpaired after sequencing of bulk RNA from unsorted whole blood.

This clonotype has just a few counts. Via MiXCR, TCRdb re-called the 5' RACE reads, giving one row per CDR3 protein. The sample consists of tens of thousands of distinct CDR3 sequences, about 4.9% of them appearing once. CDR1 is DFQATT, CDR2 SNEGSKA, per germline (reference sequence). This CDR3 is 11 amino acids long. V was pared by 5 bases and J by 6 bases, with 11 bases between. Sequencing was performed on whole blood. V is TRBV20-1 and J is TRBJ2-7; tentatively, D is TRBD1 (5 bases). The sequence was collected from an adult who was a healthcare worker with PCR-confirmed SARS-CoV-2 infection or an uninfected control (not recorded which). DNA for the CDR3: TGCAGTGCTGGATGGCAGGGCGAGCAGTACTTC. It specifies CSAGWQGEQYF.